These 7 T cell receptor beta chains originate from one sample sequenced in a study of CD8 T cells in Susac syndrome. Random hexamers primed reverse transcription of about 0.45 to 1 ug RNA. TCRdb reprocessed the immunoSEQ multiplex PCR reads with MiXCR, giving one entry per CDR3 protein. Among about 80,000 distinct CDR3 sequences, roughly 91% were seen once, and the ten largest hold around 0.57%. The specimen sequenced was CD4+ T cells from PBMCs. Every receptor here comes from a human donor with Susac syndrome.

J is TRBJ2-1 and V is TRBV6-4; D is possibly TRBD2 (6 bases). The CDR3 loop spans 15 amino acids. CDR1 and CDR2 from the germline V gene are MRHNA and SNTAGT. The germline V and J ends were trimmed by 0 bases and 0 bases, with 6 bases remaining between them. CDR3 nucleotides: TGTGCCAGCAGTGACTCTAGCGGCTCCTACAATGAGCAGTTCTTC. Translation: CASSDSSGSYNEQFF.

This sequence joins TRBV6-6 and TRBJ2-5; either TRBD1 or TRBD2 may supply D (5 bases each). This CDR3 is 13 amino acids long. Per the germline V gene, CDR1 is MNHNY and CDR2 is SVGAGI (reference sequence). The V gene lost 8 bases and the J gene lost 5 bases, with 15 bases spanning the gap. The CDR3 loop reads CASVRKWGETQYF. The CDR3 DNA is TGTGCCAGCGTGCGCAAATGGGGGGAGACCCAGTACTTC.

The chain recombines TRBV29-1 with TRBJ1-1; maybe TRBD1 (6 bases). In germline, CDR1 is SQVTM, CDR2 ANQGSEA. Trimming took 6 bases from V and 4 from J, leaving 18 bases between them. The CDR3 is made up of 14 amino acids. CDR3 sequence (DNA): TGCAGCGTCCCCCTAAGGGGCAGGGGCACTGAAGCTTTCTTT. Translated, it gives CSVPLRGRGTEAFF. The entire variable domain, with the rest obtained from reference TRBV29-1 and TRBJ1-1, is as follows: SAVISQKPSRDICQRGTSLTIQCQVDSQVTMMFWYRQQPGQSLTLIATANQGSEATYESGFVIDKFPISRPNLTFSTLTVSNMSPEDSSIYLCSVPLRGRGTEAFFGQGTRLTVV.

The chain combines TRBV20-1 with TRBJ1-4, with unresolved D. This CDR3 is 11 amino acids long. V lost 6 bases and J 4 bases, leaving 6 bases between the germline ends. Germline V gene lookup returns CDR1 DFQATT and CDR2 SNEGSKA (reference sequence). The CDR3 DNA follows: TGCAGTGCCGGGTATAATGAAAAACTGTTTTTT. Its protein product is CSAGYNEKLFF.

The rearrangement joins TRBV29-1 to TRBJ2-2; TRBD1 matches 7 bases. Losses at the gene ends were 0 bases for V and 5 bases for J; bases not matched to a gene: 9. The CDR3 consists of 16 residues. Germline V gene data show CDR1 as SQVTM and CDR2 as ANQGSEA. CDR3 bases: TGCAGCGTTGAAGATCTTAGAGGGGGCAGAACCGGGGAGCTGTTTTTT. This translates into CSVEDLRGGRTGELFF.

DNA of the CDR3: TGTGCCAGCAGCCATCCCGGGACAGGGAAAGGCTCACCCCTCCACTTT. Amino acids: CASSHPGTGKGSPLHF. J is TRBJ1-6 and V is TRBV14, with TRBD1 matching 9 bases. The V gene end was trimmed by 3 bases and the J gene end by 10 bases; junction bases not matched to a gene: 10. In germline, CDR1 is SGHDN, CDR2 FVKESK. CDR3 length: 16 amino acids.

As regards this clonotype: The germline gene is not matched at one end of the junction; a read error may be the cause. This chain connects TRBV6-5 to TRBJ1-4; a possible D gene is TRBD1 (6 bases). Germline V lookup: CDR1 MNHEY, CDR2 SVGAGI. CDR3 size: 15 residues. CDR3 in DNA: TGTGCCAGCAGACCATCCACAGGGCATGGACTAGAGACCCTTTTT. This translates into CASRPSTGHGLETLF.